The source of this TCR beta chain is a study of CD8+ T cells in alopecia areata. Whole-study context: Skin from approximately 6-13-month-old C3H/HeJ graft donors with spontaneous alopecia went to approximately 6-11-week-old female C3H/HeJ mice. Study-level results: Normal scalp had lower clonality than lesional scalp, with alopecia totalis/universalis lesions showing this most strongly. Whereas mice showed it more clearly, TCR sharing across patients was murkier, possibly because of HLA.

Turning to this clone: Antigen specificity is unknown. The gene names here belong to mouse. The read comes to an end 4 residues before the CDR3 does, leaving the germline J gene to fill in the end.

Germline assignment: CDR1 LGHNA and CDR2 YNLKQL (reference sequence). The CDR3 spans 16 residues. The V segment lost 0 bases and the J segment 2 bases; nucleotides outside the gene matches: 3. Cells that came from pooled cutaneous lymph nodes were sorted using CD4, CD8alpha, NKG2D, NKG2ACE and other markers. It was cDNA, reverse transcribed from extracted RNA, that served as the sequencing template. Using immunoSEQ multiplex PCR, the repertoire was profiled, and TCRdb retains in-frame clones only, with some absent. This sample carries approximately 280,000 clones, none of them present only once. Sequencing was carried out using CD4+ T cells sorted from a lymph node. The chain has TRBV5 and TRBJ1-2, with 10 bases identical to TRBD1. The sequence derives from a C3H/HeJ mouse with alopecia areata. Strain haplotype at MHC: H2-k. The covered CDR3 bases are TGTGCCAGCAGCCAAGATGTGGGACAGGGGAACTCC. Amino acid sequence: CASSQDVGQGNS. The whole CDR3 region reads CASSQDVGQGNSDYTF.